This T cell receptor beta chain was obtained from a study of cytomegalovirus exposure and HLA in healthy donors. In regard to this clone: The antigen is not known.

A multiplex PCR was run with 60 Vbeta primers and 13 Jbeta primers. Sequenced by immunoSEQ multiplex PCR; TCRdb stores in-frame clones only, minus some. This table holds more than 150,000 clones, over 75% found once. Study-wide results and caveats: Previously analyzed data showed that most TCR beta V segments were productive at a frequency of about 87% or about 30%.

The clonotype comes from a woman in her 50s in good health and CMV-seropositive. Source material: PBMCs.

CDR3 sequence: CASSARGREQYF. In DNA form, the CDR3 reads TGTGCCAGCAGTGCCAGGGGGCGCGAGCAGTACTTC. This chain joins TRBV6-5 and TRBJ2-7; 8 bases line up with TRBD1. The CDR3 is 12 amino acids. Germline V gene lookup returns CDR1 MNHEY and CDR2 SVGAGI. The trim removed 5 bases at V and 6 bases at J, leaving 3 bases unmatched.